These T cell receptor beta chains were read from a single sample in a study of shared T cell receptors in the human thymus. Profiled with immunoSEQ multiplex PCR; TCRdb holds only in-frame clones, not every one. The repertoire holds roughly 410,000 clones, with around 93% as singletons. The specimen sequenced was thymocytes. The receptors derive from a human donor. Both conserved end residues are part of each CDR3. D genes are given only for firm matches. Clone size is not always given. Where it is, it says once, few, many or a class for expanded clones.

D gene	V gene	J gene	clone size	CDR3 protein	CDR3 DNA
TRBD2	TRBV28	TRBJ2-1	NA	CASRPRLAGGPYEQFF	TGTGCCAGCAGACCGAGACTAGCGGGAGGGCCATATGAGCAGTTCTTC
NA	TRBV5-1	TRBJ1-1	few	CASSLGQAYTEAFF	TGCGCCAGCAGCTTGGGACAGGCGTACACTGAAGCTTTCTTT
NA	TRBV4-2	TRBJ1-1	NA	CASSQVPRATEAFF	TGTGCCAGCAGCCAAGTTCCCCGGGCGACTGAAGCTTTCTTT
NA	TRBV7-2	TRBJ1-2	NA	CASSYRENYGYTF	TGTGCCAGCAGTTACAGGGAAAACTATGGCTACACCTTC
NA	TRBV5-5	TRBJ2-4	NA	CASSLKGPRGYIGKNIQYF	TGTGCCAGCAGCTTGAAAGGTCCGCGAGGGTACATCGGGAAAAACATTCAGTACTTC
TRBD1	TRBV5-4	TRBJ2-7	NA	CASTRDRGLEQYF	TGTGCCAGCACCCGGGACAGGGGACTCGAGCAGTACTTC
TRBD2	TRBV11-3	TRBJ2-7	once	CASSLSGSPHEQYF	TGTGCCAGCAGCTTAAGCGGGAGTCCCCACGAGCAGTACTTC
NA	TRBV29-1	TRBJ2-7	NA	CSVDNGEQYF	TGCAGCGTTGATAACGGGGAGCAGTACTTC
NA	TRBV5-1	TRBJ1-2	NA	CASSTRGGRGSYGYTF	TGCGCCAGCAGCACCCGGGGGGGCCGGGGGAGCTATGGCTACACCTTC
TRBD1	TRBV4-3	TRBJ1-3	NA	CASSQGRRTGWSTIYF	TGCGCCAGCAGCCAAGGACGGCGGACAGGGTGGAGCACCATATATTTT
NA	TRBV30	TRBJ1-4	NA	CAWKAPTHEDRGEGGNEKLFF	TGTGCCTGGAAGGCCCCGACCCACGAGGACCGGGGGGAGGGGGGTAATGAAAAACTGTTTTTT
TRBD1	TRBV14	TRBJ2-7	once	CASSHVRDRGSREQYF	TGTGCCAGCAGCCATGTTCGTGACAGGGGATCGAGGGAGCAGTACTTC
NA	TRBV7-2	TRBJ2-7	once	CASSLPRHEQYF	TGTGCCAGCAGCCTACCCCGACACGAGCAGTACTTC
NA	TRBV10-3	TRBJ1-2	NA	CATRNYGYTF	TGTGCCACCCGGAATTACGGCTACACCTTC
NA	TRBV7-7	TRBJ1-2	NA	CASSFHGYTF	TGTGCCAGCAGCTTTCATGGCTACACCTTC
NA	TRBV6-1	TRBJ2-4	NA	CASSEALRQFGNIQYF	TGTGCCAGCAGTGAAGCGCTCCGACAGTTCGGGAACATTCAGTACTTC
TRBD1	TRBV19	TRBJ1-1	NA	CASSARQGTNTEAFF	TGTGCCAGTAGTGCCCGACAGGGAACGAACACTGAAGCTTTCTTT